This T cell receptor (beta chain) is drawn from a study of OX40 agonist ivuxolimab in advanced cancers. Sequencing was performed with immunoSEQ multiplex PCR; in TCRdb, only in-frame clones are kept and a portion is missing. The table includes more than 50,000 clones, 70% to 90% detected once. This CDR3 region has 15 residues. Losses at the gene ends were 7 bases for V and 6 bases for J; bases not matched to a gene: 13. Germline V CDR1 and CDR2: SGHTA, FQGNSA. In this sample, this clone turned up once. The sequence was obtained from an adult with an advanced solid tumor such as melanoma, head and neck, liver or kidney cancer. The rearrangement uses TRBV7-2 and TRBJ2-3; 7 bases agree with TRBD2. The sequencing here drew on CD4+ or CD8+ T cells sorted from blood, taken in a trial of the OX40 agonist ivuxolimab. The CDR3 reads CASMTGGGTTDTQYF. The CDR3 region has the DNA TGTGCCAGCATGACGGGAGGCGGGACCACGGATACGCAGTATTTT.